Listed below are T cell receptor beta chains from one sample, sequenced in a study of T cells expressing NK-cell markers. Following a re-call of the 5' RACE reads, TCRdb has one entry per CDR3 protein and lacks DNA. The specimen's table records 130,000 to 150,000 distinct CDR3 sequences. The sequenced material came from blood T cells: a sorted CD56 or NKG2C T cell subset, CD4+ or CD8+ T cells, or bulk PBMC T cells (not recorded which). The receptor set was obtained from a man younger than 35 in good health. The CDR3 runs from the conserved cysteine through the conserved F or W.

v_call	j_call	cdr3_aa
TRBV27	TRBJ2-2	CASSLDRNTGELFF
TRBV10-3	TRBJ2-4	CAISELHTGSGDIQYF
TRBV7-8	TRBJ2-1	CASSPRPGTSGSGEQFF
TRBV27	TRBJ1-2	CASSLVGTDYGYTF
TRBV24-1	TRBJ2-1	CATSDWGQGTYNEQFF
TRBV6-2/TRBV6-3	TRBJ2-2	CASGLAGSGELFF
TRBV5-4	TRBJ2-1	CASSFGYSINEQFF
TRBV5-1	TRBJ1-4	CASSSQTGSTNEKLFF
TRBV6-2/TRBV6-3	TRBJ2-4	CASRPLAGRPSIQYF
TRBV19	TRBJ2-1	CASSMDPQGPPYNEQFF
TRBV11-3	TRBJ2-2	CASSVSYYQDGGQNTGELFF
TRBV6-2/TRBV6-3	TRBJ1-2	CASSPTGRDYGYTF
TRBV11-2	TRBJ2-1	CASSLDIRIAGGPIYNEQFF
TRBV20-1	TRBJ1-5	CSARIERDSNQPQHF
TRBV12-3/TRBV12-4	TRBJ2-2	CASSPGTSGAGELFF
TRBV3-1	TRBJ2-3	CASSQVSGRTQYF
TRBV14	TRBJ2-7	CASSELAGVDEQYF
TRBV14	TRBJ2-1	CASSQVGLAGYNEQFF
TRBV20-1	TRBJ2-5	CSARDFLDPSGRPFQETQYF
TRBV4-2	TRBJ2-1	CASSHPSGRDNEQFF
TRBV7-6	TRBJ2-3	CASSLDTLDTQYF
TRBV12-3/TRBV12-4	TRBJ2-7	CASSPGATAAYEQYF
TRBV27	TRBJ2-1	CASWTGYNEQFF
TRBV12-5	TRBJ2-2	CASGLPEEMNTGELFF
TRBV7-2	TRBJ2-2	CASSSGLANTGELFF
TRBV9	TRBJ2-1	CASSVEPSWGPSGLFF
TRBV7-6	TRBJ2-1	CASSLAGGLADNEQFF
TRBV29-1	TRBJ2-7	CSVLYQGAYEQYF
TRBV9	TRBJ1-3	CASSVGAENTIYF
TRBV11-2	TRBJ1-5	CASSSTDRGNQPQHF
TRBV20-1	TRBJ2-5	CSARDIQGAPQETQYF
TRBV12-3/TRBV12-4	TRBJ1-2	CASSPDSLGYGYTF
TRBV7-2	TRBJ2-2	CASSLARATGELFF
TRBV29-1	TRBJ2-1	CSVEPRDNEQFF
TRBV7-9	TRBJ2-1	CASSRGTGAYNEQFF
TRBV12-3/TRBV12-4	TRBJ1-1	CASSLIGLEAFF
TRBV12-3/TRBV12-4	TRBJ2-2	CASSSTTTGELFF
TRBV7-9	TRBJ2-7	CASSSSDRHEQYF
TRBV3-1	TRBJ2-7	CASSQEWPSYHEQYF
TRBV27	TRBJ2-6	CASRFRGSVAGANVLTF
TRBV12-3/TRBV12-4	TRBJ2-7	CASSGVRGNEQYF
TRBV20-1	TRBJ2-1	CSAKYGGDYNEQFF